Each of the 6 T cell receptor beta chains below was sequenced from the same sample in a study of blood T cell repertoires in COVID-19. Measured with immunoSEQ multiplex PCR; TCRdb has only the in-frame clones, and not every one. This sample has 310,000 or so clones, with 70% to 90% found just once. The sample consisted of PBMCs or T cells enriched from blood (not recorded which). The receptors stem from a woman aged 25 to 39 who had recovered from COVID-19.

This clone was found a few times. The chain uses TRBV18 and TRBJ1-2, with D perhaps matching TRBD1 (6 bases). V shed 3 bases and J shed 6 bases, with 14 bases lying between them. The CDR3 has 14 amino acids. Germline V lookup: CDR1 KGHSH, CDR2 LQKENI. The CDR3, as DNA: TGTGCCAGCTCACCGGGGGCGGCAGCAGATGGCTACACCTTC. This gives the protein CASSPGAAADGYTF.

The chain joins TRBV18 to TRBJ1-2; the match to TRBD1 covers 8 bases. CDR3 size: 17 residues. The junction had 10 bases not matched to a gene; V was cut back by 3 bases and J by 1 base. The germline CDR1 and CDR2 sequences are KGHSH and LQKENI. CDR3 region: CASSPGTGMPINYGYTF. CDR3 in DNA: TGTGCCAGCTCACCGGGGACAGGCATGCCAATTAACTATGGCTACACCTTC.

V is TRBV5-6 and J is TRBJ2-5; D may be TRBD1 (6 bases). The length of the CDR3 is 16 residues. V gave up 0 bases and J gave up 1 base, with 13 bases separating them. Per germline, CDR1 SGHDT and CDR2 YYEEEE. CDR3 bases: TGTGCCAGCAGCTTGGACAGGGTTCTGTTCCAAGAGACCCAGTACTTC. Translated: CASSLDRVLFQETQYF.

The DNA for the CDR3 is TGTGCCTGGAGTCCCATTGGCGCAGGGGGAGTCTATGGCTACACCTTC. Translated: CAWSPIGAGGVYGYTF. This sequence joins TRBV30 and TRBJ1-2; the match to TRBD1 covers 7 bases. V lost 2 bases to trimming and J lost 4 bases; unmatched junction nucleotides: 13. The CDR3 runs 16 residues. From germline, CDR1 is GTSNPN and CDR2 SVGIG (reference sequence).

Details on this clone: A read error may produce the germline difference seen at one junction end. V and J are TRBV18 and TRBJ1-2; tentatively, D is TRBD1 (6 bases). The CDR3 length is 13 residues. Germline V gives CDR1 KGHSH, CDR2 LQKENI. This CDR3 reads CASSPLTGEGYTF. The CDR3 DNA reads as TGTGCCAGCTCTCCACTGACAGGCGAGGGCTACACCTTC.

The chain uses TRBV5-1 and TRBJ1-1, with 10 bases aligning to TRBD1. The trim removed 4 bases at V and 3 bases at J, leaving 3 bases unmatched. Germline V lookup: CDR1 SGHRS, CDR2 YFSETQ. This CDR3 is built from 14 residues. CDR3 in DNA: TGCGCCAGCAGCGTGGGACAGGGGTACACTGAAGCTTTCTTT. Amino acids: CASSVGQGYTEAFF.